This T cell receptor (beta chain) was sequenced for a study of blood T cell dynamics during melanoma immunotherapy. Study overall: First-line therapy was either pembrolizumab or nivolumab with ipilimumab for metastatic melanoma.

DNA loading was fixed at roughly 0.35 ug for all bulk PBMC samples. Using immunoSEQ multiplex PCR, the repertoire was profiled, and TCRdb retains in-frame clones only, with some absent. The sample carries about 11,000 clones, approximately 91% recorded once. This clone was detected only a few times. The length of the CDR3 is 17 residues. The germline V and J ends were trimmed by 2 bases and 0 bases, with 14 bases remaining between them. Germline V lookup: CDR1 MGHRA, CDR2 YSYEKL. The time point denotes: week 3, after first cycle of checkpoint inhibitor. Patients had no prior systemic cancer treatment, immunosuppressants or other active cancers.

The source is a human donor with melanoma. Here the sequenced sample was blood, taken from a patient treated with checkpoint blockade. The chain recombines TRBV4-1 with TRBJ2-4; D is uncertain. CDR3 sequence: CASSQPPTSIAKNIQYF. Written as DNA, the CDR3 is TGCGCCAGCAGCCAACCCCCCACTTCAATAGCCAAAAACATTCAGTACTTC.